This T cell receptor beta chain was observed in a study of control samples from healthy donors and cancer patients. The germline gives CDR1 SGHTA, CDR2 FQGTGA. The V and J ends lost 5 bases and 6 bases respectively, with 17 bases between them. This CDR3 region has 15 residues. Here immunoSEQ multiplex PCR was the method, and the copy in TCRdb shows in-frame clones only, minus some. This sample has about 140,000 clones, with roughly 90% found just once. The sequenced material came from blood. This TCR was sampled from a man aged 25-45 years in good health. The chain couples TRBV7-3 to TRBJ1-5; D is undetermined. The CDR3 DNA reads TGTGCCAGCAGCCTAGTGATACAAAGGCGTCAGCCCCAGCATTTT. Translation gives CASSLVIQRRQPQHF.